This section outlines one T cell receptor beta chain sequence together with its context. The CDR3 is 12 residues long. Germline V lookup: CDR1 MNHEY, CDR2 SMNVEV (reference sequence). Trimming took 5 bases from V and 10 from J, leaving 13 bases between them. This sample stems from a study of CD8+ T cells in alopecia areata. Sequencing relied on a cDNA template that was reverse transcribed from extracted RNA. Method: immunoSEQ multiplex PCR; TCRdb's copy keeps in-frame clones and lacks some. The sample lists some 56,000 clones, 96% seen once, with roughly 24% in the top ten. Those with alopecia areata gave lesional scalp punch biopsies and peripheral blood.

The material sequenced was CD8+ T cells sorted from blood, taken at week 0. This TCR was recovered from a human donor with alopecia areata. This chain connects TRBV27 to TRBJ2-3; D is perhaps TRBD1 (6 bases). CDR3 protein: CASSTGQQAQYF. CDR3 in DNA: TGTGCCAGCAGTACTGGACAGCAAGCGCAGTATTTT.